The T cell receptor (beta chain) described here comes from a study of T cells in Graves' hyperthyroidism and ophthalmopathy (dated by TCRdb to the late 2010s). Regarding the study in general: Peripheral blood was sampled at the time of initial diagnosis, prior to any treatment. TCR V-J signatures able to tell the groups apart were searched for in a discovery cohort of 100 patients, of whom around 42 had Graves' ophthalmopathy and about 55 had stable Graves' hyperthyroidism. Prospective prediction of ophthalmopathy was tested in an independent validation cohort consisting of fewer than 20 hyperthyroidism patients and 17 patients who later progressed to ophthalmopathy. The 75 to 100 discovery patients were randomly divided into training and test sets at a 7:3 ratio. In more than five Graves' hyperthyroidism patients, the study also compared T-cell repertoires from thyroid tissue with T-cell repertoires from blood. Once sampling was done, hyperthyroidism patients were given methimazole at a starting dose of 30 mg daily, whereas ophthalmopathy patients were given high-dose intravenous methylprednisolone. According to the paper, TCR Vbeta CDR3 sequencing was carried out on roughly 130 peripheral blood samples, which came from around 43 ophthalmopathy, around 74 hyperthyroidism and roughly 17 progressor patients. The study at large found these results: Most expanded thyroid clonotypes (frequency above 0.001) were also found in blood, which suggests that blood repertoires may mirror thyroid immune responses. In validation, progression to ophthalmopathy was predicted by the model with nearly 71% sensitivity and 72.22% specificity, a median of around 6.5 months before onset. A model built on a 13 V-J signature distinguished ophthalmopathy from stable hyperthyroidism, reaching around 87% sensitivity and about 81% specificity in cross-validation and 80%/75% in testing. Sample size was not statistically predetermined, and investigators were not blinded to group allocation.

Ophthalmopathy patients had moderately to severely active disease, Clinical Activity Score of at least 3, NOSPECS grade of at least 4, and duration under 3 months. Exclusion was applied to patients with uncontrolled infections, other autoimmune diseases, pregnancy or lactation. Clinical symptoms, serum thyroxine and TRAb, thyroid ultrasound, and orbital computed tomography formed the basis for the diagnoses. PBMCs were separated from roughly 9.6 ml of fresh peripheral blood using Ficoll-Paque density gradient centrifugation. Trizol reagent was used to extract total RNA, and RNA quality was then checked on an Agilent 2100 Bioanalyzer. TCR beta CDR3 regions were amplified from RNA transcripts. A first-round RT-PCR of the TCR CDR3 used the HTBI primer set with the Qiagen OneStep RT-PCR kit. Libraries were constructed in a second round of multiplex PCR, after which size selection and purification were carried out. The libraries were sequenced on an Illumina HiSeq2000 using paired-end 100 bp reads. The source study handled its data this way. SOAPnuke was used to process the raw data, with reads discarded if the reads contained adapters or uncalled bases, had a mean Phred below 15, or lacked an exact constant-primer or identifier match. COPE v1.2.5 was used to merge high-quality paired reads, and clonotypes were defined as unique nucleotide sequences. Clonotypes were aligned to IMGT TRBV, TRBD and TRBJ reference segments using MiTCR v1.1. Only V-J combinations with frequency above 0.0001, covering roughly 99% of repertoires, were analysed. A TCS score was defined as the ratio between F50 (clonal expansion) and ExV (chaos), using BLOSUM62-based TCRdist between CDR3 peptides within each V-J. Welch's t-statistics and random forest reduced around 510 V-J features to roughly 13, which were used in a naive Bayes classifier (R e1071). The public reads were reprocessed in TCRdb via fastp at Q25 and MiXCR, keeping in-frame beta chains. All rows with the same CDR3 protein become a single entry with the most common DNA and genes. TCRdb assigned the V and J calls; the authors' analysis was not used. The sample contains a few hundred thousand distinct CDR3 sequences, approximately 18% of them found a single time. Of the sample, over 35% falls within the top ten clones.

V has 2 bases trimmed and J has 5 bases trimmed; junction bases matching no gene number 4. For CDR1 and CDR2, the germline V gene lists MNHNS and SASEGT. From the cysteine up to the phenylalanine, the CDR3 has a length of 15 residues. The retained sequence is limited to the CDR3, 45 bases, with the frame set at the first base. This clonotype was recorded many times. No cognate antigen has been identified for it. Nothing much larger sits one base from this clone, and base qualities are not available. The sample comprised blood. This TCR came from a man aged 18 to 35 with Graves' ophthalmopathy. This chain joins TRBV6-1 to TRBJ2-1, and TRBD2 matches 9 of the central bases. The DNA is TGTGCCAGCAGTGAATCGGTAGCGGGGGACAATGAGCAGTTCTTC. This encodes CASSESVAGDNEQFF.